A selection of T cell receptor beta chains follows, all from one sample in a study of blood T cell repertoires in COVID-19. Some clones are missing from TCRdb's copy, which holds only in-frame ones; the method was immunoSEQ multiplex PCR. Of roughly 180,000 clones in the sample, nearly 85% were seen once. Source material: peripheral blood. The source of these receptors is a woman aged 25-40 years with acute or convalescent COVID-19. CDR3s include the opening cysteine and the closing phenylalanine or tryptophan. The D gene is left open where the match is weak. A row's size may be missing; if present it is once, few, many or a size class.

abundance	v_gene	d_gene	j_gene	CDR3aa	CDR3nt
-	TRBV6-1	TRBD1	TRBJ2-2	CASSAGTGRNTGELFF	TGTGCCAGCAGTGCCGGGACAGGACGGAACACCGGGGAGCTGTTTTTT
-	TRBV6-2/TRBV6-3	TRBD1	TRBJ1-2	CASSFSGTGDNYGYTF	TGTGCCAGCAGTTTCTCCGGGACAGGGGATAACTATGGCTACACCTTC
-	TRBV28	TRBD2	TRBJ2-1	CASSYWTSGTYEQFF	TGTGCCAGCAGTTACTGGACTAGCGGGACCTATGAGCAGTTCTTC
-	TRBV30	-	TRBJ2-5	CACYSRQSQETQYF	TGTGCCTGTTACTCCCGACAGTCCCAAGAGACCCAGTACTTC
-	TRBV28	-	TRBJ2-7	CASTPTGPLVRSSYEQYF	TGTGCCAGCACCCCGACAGGACCTCTCGTGAGGAGCTCCTACGAGCAGTACTTC
-	TRBV5-1	TRBD2	TRBJ2-3	CASSLEVAGVGTDTQYF	TGCGCCAGCAGCTTGGAAGTAGCGGGAGTTGGTACAGATACGCAGTATTTT
-	TRBV12-5	-	TRBJ2-3	CASGLPGGDTQYF	TGTGCTAGTGGTTTGCCGGGTGGGGATACGCAGTATTTT
-	TRBV9	-	TRBJ2-7	CASSVEGGTALEQYF	TGTGCCAGCAGCGTTGAGGGGGGGACTGCGCTGGAGCAGTACTTC
-	TRBV4-2	-	TRBJ1-1	CASSQRRENTEAFF	TGTGCCAGCAGCCAACGGCGGGAGAACACTGAAGCTTTCTTT
once	TRBV5-1	-	TRBJ2-1	CASSVERVQGSFF	TGCGCCAGCAGCGTAGAAAGGGTTCAGGGGTCGTTCTTC
-	TRBV28	-	TRBJ1-2	CASSLGGDYGYTF	TGTGCCAGCAGTTTGGGGGGGGACTATGGCTACACCTTC
-	TRBV5-4	TRBD2	TRBJ2-5	CASSLVLAGARETQYF	TGTGCCAGCAGCTTAGTCCTAGCGGGGGCGAGGGAGACCCAGTACTTC
-	TRBV6-6	TRBD1	TRBJ2-1	CATRTGGNEQFF	TGTGCCACCCGGACAGGGGGGAATGAGCAGTTCTTC
-	TRBV11-1	TRBD1	TRBJ2-3	CASSLEGQGRTDTQYF	TGTGCCAGCAGCTTAGAGGGACAGGGGAGGACGGATACGCAGTATTTT
-	TRBV19	TRBD2	TRBJ2-7	CASSVLAESYEQYF	TGTGCCAGTAGCGTACTAGCGGAATCCTACGAGCAGTACTTC
-	TRBV29-1	-	TRBJ2-1	CSVEDPTRGRTSYNEQFF	TGCAGCGTTGAAGATCCAACTAGAGGGAGAACCTCCTACAATGAGCAGTTCTTC
-	TRBV4-3	-	TRBJ2-7	CASSQDTGTIPTKEQYF	TGCGCCAGCAGCCAGGATACAGGGACCATCCCCACTAAGGAGCAGTACTTC
-	TRBV29-1	-	TRBJ1-2	CSVEVYSGPYGYTF	TGCAGCGTTGAAGTGTATAGCGGGCCTTATGGCTACACCTTC
-	TRBV30	-	TRBJ1-6	CAWSSRGDSPLHF	TGTGCCTGGAGCAGCCGGGGTGATTCACCCCTCCACTTT
once	TRBV5-1	-	TRBJ2-2	CASSADTGPTGELFF	TGCGCCAGCAGCGCAGATACTGGGCCCACCGGGGAGCTGTTTTTT